This TCR beta chain comes out of a study of beta chain features in type 1 diabetes. Across the study: The patients were much like the healthy donors in age, gender and cell yields.

A sort by CD45RO/CCR7/CD25/CD127/CD95/CD27 yielded CD4+ naive, central memory, regulatory and stem cell-like memory cells. All sorted populations exceeded 95% purity. The CDR3 is 14 amino acids. Germline CDR1 is LGHNA and CDR2 is YNFKEQ. V lost 3 bases, J lost 6 bases, and 1 base stayed unmatched. TCRB transcripts that were expressed got sequenced, as all of the isolated RNA had been reverse transcribed. Sequencing used immunoSEQ multiplex PCR; TCRdb keeps in-frame clones, though not all of them. The table records about 150,000 clones, 8.1% of them present only once. This clone has a handful of counts. Its specificity is unknown. Broader study findings: Small HLA sub-analyses could not settle whether HLA shapes TCRB rearrangement.

The chain links TRBV4-2 to TRBJ2-1, with TRBD2 matching over 11 bases. The sequence derives from a man aged 18 to 29 in good health. Specimen: central memory CD4+ T cells from blood. As DNA, the CDR3 is TGTGCCAGCAGCCAGGGACTAGCGGTCAATGAGCAGTTCTTC. Protein product: CASSQGLAVNEQFF.